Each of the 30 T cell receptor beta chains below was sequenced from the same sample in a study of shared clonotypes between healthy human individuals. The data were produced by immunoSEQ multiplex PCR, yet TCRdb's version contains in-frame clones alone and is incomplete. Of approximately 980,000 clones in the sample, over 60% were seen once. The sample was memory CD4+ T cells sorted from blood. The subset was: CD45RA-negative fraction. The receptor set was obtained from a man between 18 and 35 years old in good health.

The CDR3 reads CASSLNPGFEQFF. In DNA, the CDR3 is TGTGCCAGCAGCTTAAACCCCGGATTTGAGCAGTTCTTC. J is TRBJ2-1 and V is TRBV7-3, with D unresolved. The germline V and J ends were trimmed by 1 base and 9 bases, with 10 bases remaining between them. CDR1 SGHTA and CDR2 FQGTGA come from the germline V gene. This CDR3 is built from 13 residues.

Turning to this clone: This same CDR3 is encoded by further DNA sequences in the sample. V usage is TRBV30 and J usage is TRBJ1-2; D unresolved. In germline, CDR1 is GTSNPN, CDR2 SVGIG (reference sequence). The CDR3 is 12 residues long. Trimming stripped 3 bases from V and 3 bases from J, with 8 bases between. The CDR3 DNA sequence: TGTGCCTGGAGCGAACGGGACTATGGCTACACCTTC. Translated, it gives CAWSERDYGYTF. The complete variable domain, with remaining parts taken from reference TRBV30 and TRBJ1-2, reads SQTIHQWPATLVQPVGSPLSLECTVEGTSNPNLYWYRQAAGRGLQLLFYSVGIGQISSEVPQNLSASRPQDRQFILSSKKLLLSDSGFYLCAWSERDYGYTFGSGTRLTVV.

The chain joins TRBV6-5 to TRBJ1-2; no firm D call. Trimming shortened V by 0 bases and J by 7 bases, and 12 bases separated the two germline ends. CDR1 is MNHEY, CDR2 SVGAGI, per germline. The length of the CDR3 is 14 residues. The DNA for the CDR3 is TGTGCCAGCAGTTACTCAGGGCATCGGGGTGGCTACACCTTC. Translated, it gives CASSYSGHRGGYTF.

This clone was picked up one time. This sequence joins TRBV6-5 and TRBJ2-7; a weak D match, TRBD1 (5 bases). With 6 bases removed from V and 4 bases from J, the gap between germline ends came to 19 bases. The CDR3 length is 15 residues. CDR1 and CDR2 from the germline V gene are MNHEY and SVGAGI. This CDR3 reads CASRRVLQGEYEQYF. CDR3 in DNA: TGTGCCAGCAGAAGGGTCCTGCAGGGCGAGTACGAGCAGTACTTC.

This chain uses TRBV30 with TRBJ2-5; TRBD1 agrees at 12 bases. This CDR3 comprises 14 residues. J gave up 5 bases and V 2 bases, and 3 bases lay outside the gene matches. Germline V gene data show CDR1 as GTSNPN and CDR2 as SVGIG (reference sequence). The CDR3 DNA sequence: TGTGCCTGGAGTCGGGGGACAGGGGGCGAGACCCAGTACTTC. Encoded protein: CAWSRGTGGETQYF.

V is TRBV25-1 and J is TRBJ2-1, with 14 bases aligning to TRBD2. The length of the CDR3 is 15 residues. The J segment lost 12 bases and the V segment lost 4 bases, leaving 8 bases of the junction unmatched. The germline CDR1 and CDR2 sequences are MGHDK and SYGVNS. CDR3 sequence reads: CASSAGTSGSSRQFF. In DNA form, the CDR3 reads TGTGCCAGCAGTGCCGGGACTAGCGGGAGCAGTCGGCAGTTCTTC.

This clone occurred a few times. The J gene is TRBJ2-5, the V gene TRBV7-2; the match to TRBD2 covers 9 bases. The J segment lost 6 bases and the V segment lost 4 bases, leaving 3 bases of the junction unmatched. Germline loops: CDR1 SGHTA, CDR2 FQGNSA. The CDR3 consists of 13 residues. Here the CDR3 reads CASSYGTSQTQYF. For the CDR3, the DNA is TGTGCCAGCAGCTATGGGACTAGCCAGACCCAGTACTTC. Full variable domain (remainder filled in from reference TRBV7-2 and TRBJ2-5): GAGVSQSPSNKVTEKGKDVELRCDPISGHTALYWYRQSLGQGLEFLIYFQGNSAPDKSGLPSDRFSAERTGGSVSTLTIQRTQQEDSAVYLCASSYGTSQTQYFGPGTRLLVL.

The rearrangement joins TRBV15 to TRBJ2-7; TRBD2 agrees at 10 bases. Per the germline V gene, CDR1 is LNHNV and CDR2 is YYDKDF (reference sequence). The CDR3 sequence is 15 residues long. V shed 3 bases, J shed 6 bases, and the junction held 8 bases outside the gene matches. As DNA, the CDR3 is TGTGCCACCAGCAGCACTAGCGGGAAAGGAGGCGAGCAGTACTTC. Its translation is CATSSTSGKGGEQYF.

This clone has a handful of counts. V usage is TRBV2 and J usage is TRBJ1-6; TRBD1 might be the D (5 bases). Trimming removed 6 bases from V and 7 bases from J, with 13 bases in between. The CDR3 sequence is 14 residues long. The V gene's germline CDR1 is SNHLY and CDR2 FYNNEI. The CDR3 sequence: CASRTTEINSPLHF. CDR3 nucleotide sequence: TGTGCCAGCAGGACGACAGAAATAAATTCACCCCTCCACTTT.

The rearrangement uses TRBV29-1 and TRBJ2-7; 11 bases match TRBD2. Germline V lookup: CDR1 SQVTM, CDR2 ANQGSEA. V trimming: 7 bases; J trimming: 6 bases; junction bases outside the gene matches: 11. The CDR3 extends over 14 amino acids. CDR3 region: CSASGTSGGGEQYF. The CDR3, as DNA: TGCAGCGCCTCAGGAACTAGCGGGGGAGGCGAGCAGTACTTC.

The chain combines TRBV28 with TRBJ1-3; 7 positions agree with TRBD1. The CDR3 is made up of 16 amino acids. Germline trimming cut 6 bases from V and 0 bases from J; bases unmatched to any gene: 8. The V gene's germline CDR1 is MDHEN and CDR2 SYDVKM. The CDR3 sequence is CASRSGGRVSGNTIYF. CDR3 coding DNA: TGTGCCAGCAGGTCAGGGGGGAGAGTCTCTGGAAACACCATATATTTT.

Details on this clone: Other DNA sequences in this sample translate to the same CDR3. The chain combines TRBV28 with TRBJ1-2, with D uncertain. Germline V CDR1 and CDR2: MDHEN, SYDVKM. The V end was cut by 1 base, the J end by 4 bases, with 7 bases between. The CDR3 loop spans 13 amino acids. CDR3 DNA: TGTGCCAGCAGTTTATCCAGGAGCTATGGCTACACCTTC. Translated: CASSLSRSYGYTF.

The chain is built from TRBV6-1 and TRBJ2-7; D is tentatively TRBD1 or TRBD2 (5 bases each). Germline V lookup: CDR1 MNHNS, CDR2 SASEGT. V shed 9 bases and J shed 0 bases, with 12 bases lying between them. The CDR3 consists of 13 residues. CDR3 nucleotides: TGTGCCAGTGGTCGGGACCCCTCCTACGAGCAGTACTTC. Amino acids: CASGRDPSYEQYF.

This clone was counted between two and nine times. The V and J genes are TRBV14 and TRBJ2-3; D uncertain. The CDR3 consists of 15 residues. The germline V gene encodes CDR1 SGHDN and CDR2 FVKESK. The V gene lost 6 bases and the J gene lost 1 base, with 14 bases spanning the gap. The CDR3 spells CASRKIGTGTDTQYF. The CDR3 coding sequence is TGTGCCAGCAGAAAGATAGGAACGGGCACAGATACGCAGTATTTT.

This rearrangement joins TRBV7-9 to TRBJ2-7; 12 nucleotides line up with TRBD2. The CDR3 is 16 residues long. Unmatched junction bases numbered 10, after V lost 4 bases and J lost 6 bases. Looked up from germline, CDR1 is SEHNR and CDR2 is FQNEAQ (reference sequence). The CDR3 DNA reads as TGTGCCAGCAGCTCTGGACTAGCGGGGATCCTTCGCGAGCAGTACTTC. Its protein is CASSSGLAGILREQYF.

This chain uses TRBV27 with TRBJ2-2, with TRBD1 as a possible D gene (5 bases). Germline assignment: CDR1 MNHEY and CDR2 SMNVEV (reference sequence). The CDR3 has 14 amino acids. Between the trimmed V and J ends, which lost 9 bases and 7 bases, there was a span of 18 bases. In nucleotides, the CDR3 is TGTGCCAGTGTACCTTCCCAAGGACACGGGGAGCTGTTTTTT. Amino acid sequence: CASVPSQGHGELFF.

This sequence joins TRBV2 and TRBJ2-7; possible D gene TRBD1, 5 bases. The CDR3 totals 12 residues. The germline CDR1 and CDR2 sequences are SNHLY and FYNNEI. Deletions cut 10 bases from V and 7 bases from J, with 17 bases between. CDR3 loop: CATSVGPSEQYF. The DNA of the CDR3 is TGTGCCACCTCAGTGGGGCCTAGTGAGCAGTACTTC.

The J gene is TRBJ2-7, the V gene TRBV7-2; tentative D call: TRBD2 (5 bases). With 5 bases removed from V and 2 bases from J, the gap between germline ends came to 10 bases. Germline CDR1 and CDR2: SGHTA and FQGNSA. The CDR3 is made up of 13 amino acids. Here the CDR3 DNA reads TGTGCCAGCAGCCTGGAGGCTCCCTACGAGCAGTACTTC. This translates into CASSLEAPYEQYF.

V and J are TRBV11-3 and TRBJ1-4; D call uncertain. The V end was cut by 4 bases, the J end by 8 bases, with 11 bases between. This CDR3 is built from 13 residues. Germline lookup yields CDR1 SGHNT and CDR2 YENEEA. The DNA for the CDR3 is TGTGCCAGCAGCTCCAGACCGGGGGAAAAACTGTTTTTT. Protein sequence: CASSSRPGEKLFF.

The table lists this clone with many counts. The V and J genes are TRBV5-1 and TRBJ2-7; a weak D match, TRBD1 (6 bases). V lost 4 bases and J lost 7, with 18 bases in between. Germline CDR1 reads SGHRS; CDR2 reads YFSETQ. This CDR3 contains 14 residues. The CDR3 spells CASSLSVQGGEQYF. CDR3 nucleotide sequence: TGCGCCAGCAGCCTATCGGTACAGGGCGGGGAGCAGTACTTC.

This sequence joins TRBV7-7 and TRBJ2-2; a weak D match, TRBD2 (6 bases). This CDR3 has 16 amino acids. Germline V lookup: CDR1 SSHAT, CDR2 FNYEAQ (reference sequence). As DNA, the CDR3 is TGTGCTACCACCGCTGAGGCGGGACCGAACACCGGGGAGCTGTTTTTT. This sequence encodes CATTAEAGPNTGELFF.

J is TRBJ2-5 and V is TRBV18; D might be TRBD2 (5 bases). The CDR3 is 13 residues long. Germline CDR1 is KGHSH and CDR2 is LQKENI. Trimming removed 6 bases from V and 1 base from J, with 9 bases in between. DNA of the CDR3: TGTGCCAGCTCGAGCGGCCTCCAAGAGACCCAGTACTTC. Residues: CASSSGLQETQYF.

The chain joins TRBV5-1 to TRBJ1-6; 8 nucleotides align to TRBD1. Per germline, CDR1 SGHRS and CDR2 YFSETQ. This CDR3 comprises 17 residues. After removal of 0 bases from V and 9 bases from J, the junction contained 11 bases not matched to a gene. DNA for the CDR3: TGCGCCAGCAGCTTGGTTAGGACAGGGTTGACGGGTTCACCCCTCCACTTT. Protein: CASSLVRTGLTGSPLHF.

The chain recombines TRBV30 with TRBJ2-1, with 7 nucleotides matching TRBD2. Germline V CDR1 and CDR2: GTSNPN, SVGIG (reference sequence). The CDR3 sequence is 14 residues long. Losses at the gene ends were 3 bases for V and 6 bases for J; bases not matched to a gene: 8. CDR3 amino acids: CAWRRDRGVNEQFF. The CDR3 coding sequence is TGTGCCTGGAGGAGGGACCGGGGGGTCAATGAGCAGTTCTTC.

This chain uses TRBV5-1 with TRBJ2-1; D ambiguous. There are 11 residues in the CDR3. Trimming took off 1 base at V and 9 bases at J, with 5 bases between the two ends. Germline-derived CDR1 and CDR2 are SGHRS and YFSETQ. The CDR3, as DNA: TGCGCCAGCAGCTTGAACACTGAGCAGTTCTTC. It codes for CASSLNTEQFF. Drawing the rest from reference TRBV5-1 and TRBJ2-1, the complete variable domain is KAGVTQTPRYLIKTRGQQVTLSCSPISGHRSVSWYQQTPGQGLQFLFEYFSETQRNKGNFPGRFSGRQFSNSRSEMNVSTLELGDSALYLCASSLNTEQFFGPGTRLTVL.

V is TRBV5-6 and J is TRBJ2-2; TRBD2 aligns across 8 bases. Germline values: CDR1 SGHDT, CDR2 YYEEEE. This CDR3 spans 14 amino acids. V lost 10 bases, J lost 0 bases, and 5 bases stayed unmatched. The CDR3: CACREGPNTGELFF. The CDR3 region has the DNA TGTGCCTGCCGGGAGGGGCCGAACACCGGGGAGCTGTTTTTT.

CDR3 bases: TGCAGCGTTGATTGGGAGCCGTATAGCAATCAGCCCCAGCATTTT. Encoded protein: CSVDWEPYSNQPQHF. The V and J genes are TRBV29-1 and TRBJ1-5; D is uncertain. The V gene lost 3 bases and the J gene lost 0 bases, with 12 bases spanning the gap. This CDR3 has 15 residues. Germline V lookup: CDR1 SQVTM, CDR2 ANQGSEA.

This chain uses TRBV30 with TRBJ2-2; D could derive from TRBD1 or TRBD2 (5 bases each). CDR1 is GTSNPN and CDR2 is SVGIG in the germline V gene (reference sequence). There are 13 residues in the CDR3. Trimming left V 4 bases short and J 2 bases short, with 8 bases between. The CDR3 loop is CAWMRGNTGELFF. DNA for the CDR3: TGTGCCTGGATGAGGGGAAACACCGGGGAGCTGTTTTTT. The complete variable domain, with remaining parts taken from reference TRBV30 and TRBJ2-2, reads SQTIHQWPATLVQPVGSPLSLECTVEGTSNPNLYWYRQAAGRGLQLLFYSVGIGQISSEVPQNLSASRPQDRQFILSSKKLLLSDSGFYLCAWMRGNTGELFFGEGSRLTVL.

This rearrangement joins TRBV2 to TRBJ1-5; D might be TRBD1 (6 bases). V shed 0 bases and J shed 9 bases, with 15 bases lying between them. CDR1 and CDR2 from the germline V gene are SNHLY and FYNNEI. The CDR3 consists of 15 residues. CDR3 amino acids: CASSEAGTPSGPQHF. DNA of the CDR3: TGTGCCAGCAGTGAAGCGGGGACACCGTCAGGGCCCCAGCATTTT.

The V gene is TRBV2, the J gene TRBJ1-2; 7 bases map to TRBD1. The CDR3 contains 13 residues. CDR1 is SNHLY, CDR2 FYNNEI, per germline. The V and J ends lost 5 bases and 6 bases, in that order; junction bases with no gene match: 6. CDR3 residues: CASSLRQGHGYTF. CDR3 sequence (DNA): TGTGCCAGCAGTCTAAGACAGGGCCATGGCTACACCTTC.